The 32 T cell receptor beta chains presented below share a single source sample, sequenced in a study of blood T cell repertoires in COVID-19. Profiling relied on immunoSEQ multiplex PCR, and the TCRdb table lists in-frame clones only, not all of them. The data contain approximately 360,000 clones, 70% to 90% of them singletons. The material sequenced was peripheral blood. These receptors came from a man aged 35 to 55 with acute or convalescent COVID-19.

The chain's CDR3 is CASEPSQPLEMNTEAFF. DNA for the CDR3: TGTGCCAGCGAGCCATCCCAGCCTCTAGAGATGAACACTGAAGCTTTCTTT. The V call is TRBV28, the J call TRBJ1-1; no reliable D call. The CDR3 extends over 17 amino acids. The ends were cut back, 8 bases at V and 0 bases at J, with 22 bases in the middle. CDR1 is MDHEN and CDR2 is SYDVKM in the germline V gene.

The chain uses TRBV6-5 and TRBJ2-7; maybe TRBD1 (5 bases). Trimming pared 6 bases from V and 2 bases from J, leaving 17 bases between. Germline lookup yields CDR1 MNHEY and CDR2 SVGAGI. The CDR3 sequence is 15 residues long. The CDR3 nucleotides are TGTGCCAGCAGCCAACTCGGACACGGTACCTACGAGCAGTACTTC. This encodes CASSQLGHGTYEQYF.

The rearrangement uses TRBV19 and TRBJ2-3, with D maybe TRBD1 (6 bases). V lost 3 bases and J lost 11, with 18 bases in between. The CDR3 is 14 amino acids. Germline-derived CDR1 and CDR2 are LNHDA and SQIVND (reference sequence). The CDR3 is CASSMGHDQIGQYF. Written as DNA, the CDR3 is TGTGCCAGTAGTATGGGACACGATCAGATAGGGCAGTATTTT.

This sequence joins TRBV6-2 or TRBV6-3 and TRBJ1-2; D perhaps matches TRBD1 (5 bases). V dropped 4 bases and J dropped 2 bases, with 5 bases sitting between them. This CDR3 spans 12 amino acids. Germline values: CDR1 MNHEY, CDR2 SVGEGT. CDR3 region: CASSSGNYGYTF. The CDR3 DNA reads as TGTGCCAGCAGTTCAGGGAACTATGGCTACACCTTC.

The rearrangement links TRBV29-1 to TRBJ1-2; TRBD1 matches at 9 bases. The J segment lost 4 bases and the V segment lost 4 bases, leaving 1 base of the junction unmatched. The V gene's germline CDR1 is SQVTM and CDR2 ANQGSEA. This CDR3 region has 12 residues. Written as DNA, the CDR3 is TGCAGCGTTGTACAGGGGGCCTATGGCTACACCTTC. This codes for CSVVQGAYGYTF.

The genes are TRBV4-1 and TRBJ1-3, with unresolved D. The CDR3 contains 13 residues. The ends were cut back, 3 bases at V and 8 bases at J, with 11 bases in the middle. Germline CDR1 MGHRA, CDR2 YSYEKL. In nucleotides, the CDR3 is TGCGCCAGCAGCCAGCGGGATAGGGACACCATATATTTT. Translated, it gives CASSQRDRDTIYF.

This chain joins TRBV5-6 and TRBJ1-5; D unclear. The CDR3 spans 12 residues. V was trimmed by 4 bases and J by 6 bases, leaving 8 bases between them. Germline values: CDR1 SGHDT, CDR2 YYEEEE. The CDR3 loop reads CASSTPLQPQHF. The CDR3 DNA reads as TGTGCCAGCAGCACACCTCTTCAGCCCCAGCATTTT.

The chain carries TRBV5-3 and TRBJ1-5; D possibly corresponds to TRBD1 (6 bases). TRBV5-3 is treated as an ORF (open reading frame) with a function not yet certain. This CDR3 is 15 amino acids long. Trimming shortened V by 0 bases and J by 1 base, and 8 bases separated the two germline ends. For the CDR3, the DNA is TGTGCCAGAAGCTTGGACAGGGAGAGCAATCAGCCCCAGCATTTT. Protein: CARSLDRESNQPQHF.

The chain combines TRBV6-5 with TRBJ1-5; 8 bases are a match to TRBD1. The germline V gene encodes CDR1 MNHEY and CDR2 SVGAGI. This CDR3 comprises 14 residues. V was pared by 6 bases and J by 3 bases, with 4 bases of the junction left unmatched. Here the CDR3 reads CASRRTGNNQPQHF. CDR3 DNA: TGTGCCAGCAGAAGGACAGGGAACAATCAGCCCCAGCATTTT.

V usage is TRBV7-6 and J usage is TRBJ2-1; 9 bases are shared with TRBD1. The CDR3 runs 16 residues. Unmatched junction bases numbered 3, after V lost 1 base and J lost 2 bases. Germline loops: CDR1 SGHVS, CDR2 FNYEAQ. The CDR3 DNA is TGTGCCAGCAGCTTAGGGGACAGGGCCCCCTACAATGAGCAGTTCTTC. Its translation is CASSLGDRAPYNEQFF.

The J gene is TRBJ1-1, the V gene TRBV11-2, with D possibly being TRBD1 (5 bases). The CDR3 is made up of 13 amino acids. Germline CDR1 SGHAT, CDR2 FQNNGV. V was pared by 6 bases and J by 10 bases, with 18 bases between. DNA for the CDR3: TGTGCCAGCAGACACTACGGGGGGAGATTAGCTTTCTTT. It specifies CASRHYGGRLAFF.

The chain carries TRBV28 and TRBJ1-6, with D perhaps matching TRBD1 (5 bases). Germline assignment: CDR1 MDHEN and CDR2 SYDVKM. The CDR3 consists of 14 residues. Trimming shortened V by 4 bases and J by 4 bases, and 8 bases separated the two germline ends. This chain's CDR3 is CASSSGAYNSPLHF. In DNA form, the CDR3 reads TGTGCCAGCAGTTCTGGGGCTTATAATTCACCCCTCCACTTT.

This sequence joins TRBV2 and TRBJ1-1; 7 bases match TRBD1. With V trimmed by 6 bases and J by 5 bases, 6 bases remained unmatched. The CDR3 is made up of 13 amino acids. Germline CDR1 reads SNHLY; CDR2 reads FYNNEI. In DNA form, the CDR3 reads TGTGCCAGCAGCGGAGGGGGCTGGACTGAAGCTTTCTTT. Its protein product is CASSGGGWTEAFF.

This clone is a singleton in its sample. The CDR3 sequence is CASSIGRGETQYF. The DNA for the CDR3 is TGTGCCAGCTCAATAGGGAGAGGAGAGACCCAGTACTTC. The genes are TRBV18 and TRBJ2-5; D is possibly TRBD2 (5 bases). Trimming removed 5 bases from V and 4 bases from J, with 11 bases in between. Per germline, CDR1 KGHSH and CDR2 LQKENI. The CDR3 is made up of 13 amino acids.

The J gene is TRBJ1-1, the V gene TRBV2; D not certain. This CDR3 contains 15 residues. CDR1 SNHLY and CDR2 FYNNEI come from the germline V gene. V lost 1 base and J 4 bases, leaving 13 bases between the germline ends. This chain's CDR3 is CASSEDKNAVTEAFF. In nucleotides, the CDR3 is TGTGCCAGCAGTGAAGATAAGAATGCGGTCACTGAAGCTTTCTTT.

The V and J genes are TRBV4-1 and TRBJ1-6; 9 nucleotides line up with TRBD1. The CDR3 spans 16 residues. The trim removed 4 bases at V and 6 bases at J, leaving 7 bases unmatched. The germline V gene encodes CDR1 MGHRA and CDR2 YSYEKL. CDR3 in amino acids: CASSPGTGWGNSPLHF. The CDR3 nucleotides read TGCGCCAGCAGCCCAGGGACAGGGTGGGGTAATTCACCCCTCCACTTT.

The chain couples TRBV18 to TRBJ2-7; 11 bases match TRBD1. Germline values: CDR1 KGHSH, CDR2 LQKENI. The trim removed 1 base at V and 5 bases at J, leaving 4 bases unmatched. CDR3 length: 15 amino acids. CDR3 DNA sequence: TGTGCCAGCTCACCACGGAAGGGACAGGGGGACGAGCAGTACTTC. It is translated as CASSPRKGQGDEQYF.

The J gene is TRBJ1-4, the V gene TRBV7-2; TRBD1 aligns across 8 bases. Germline V gene data show CDR1 as SGHTA and CDR2 as FQGNSA. V lost 5 bases and J lost 8; bases outside the gene matches: 1. CDR3 length: 12 amino acids. The CDR3 reads CASSRQGEKLFF. CDR3 in DNA: TGTGCCAGCAGCCGACAGGGGGAAAAACTGTTTTTT. The full variable domain, with the rest looked up from reference TRBV7-2 and TRBJ1-4, is GAGVSQSPSNKVTEKGKDVELRCDPISGHTALYWYRQSLGQGLEFLIYFQGNSAPDKSGLPSDRFSAERTGGSVSTLTIQRTQQEDSAVYLCASSRQGEKLFFGSGTQLSVL.

J is TRBJ2-2 and V is TRBV19; 9 nucleotides match TRBD1. The CDR3 length is 15 residues. Germline values: CDR1 LNHDA, CDR2 SQIVND (reference sequence). J was trimmed by 5 bases and V by 6 bases; bases with no gene match: 7. The CDR3 region has the DNA TGTGCCAGTAGGCTGACAGGGGGTTGGACCGGGGAGCTGTTTTTT. This encodes CASRLTGGWTGELFF.

CDR3 loop: CASSLAGGLGNAAFF. The CDR3 DNA sequence: TGTGCCAGCAGCTTAGCGGGGGGATTGGGGAACGCGGCTTTCTTT. This rearrangement joins TRBV7-9 to TRBJ1-1; perhaps TRBD1 as D (5 bases). The CDR3 has 15 amino acids. Trimming cost V 0 bases and J 11 bases, with 19 bases left between them. Germline CDR1 is SEHNR and CDR2 is FQNEAQ (reference sequence).

The chain recombines TRBV10-2 with TRBJ2-2; TRBD2 matches 8 bases. V shed 2 bases, J shed 6 bases, and the junction held 2 bases outside the gene matches. Germline V gene data show CDR1 as WSHSY and CDR2 as SAAADI. CDR3 size: 14 residues. CDR3 DNA: TGCGCCAGCAGTGAGACCGGGAGGGCCGGGGAGCTGTTTTTT. Translating gives CASSETGRAGELFF.

This clone occurred once. V and J are TRBV7-2 and TRBJ2-1, with 15 bases that match TRBD2. Germline CDR1 SGHTA, CDR2 FQGNSA. V was clipped by 7 bases and J by 9 bases; unmatched bases: 10. The CDR3 sequence is 16 residues long. CDR3 coding DNA: TGTGCCAGCACCTCCGGGACTAGCGGGAGGATTAGTGAGCAGTTCTTC. This encodes CASTSGTSGRISEQFF. Full variable domain (missing parts from reference TRBV7-2 and TRBJ2-1): GAGVSQSPSNKVTEKGKDVELRCDPISGHTALYWYRQSLGQGLEFLIYFQGNSAPDKSGLPSDRFSAERTGGSVSTLTIQRTQQEDSAVYLCASTSGTSGRISEQFFGPGTRLTVL.

The chain is built from TRBV30 and TRBJ2-7; perhaps TRBD2 as D (6 bases). The CDR3 is made up of 12 amino acids. Germline CDR1 and CDR2: GTSNPN and SVGIG (reference sequence). The V and J ends lost 0 bases and 6 bases respectively, with 9 bases between them. The CDR3, as DNA: TGTGCCTGGAGTGTGGGGGGACTCGAGCAGTACTTC. This gives the protein CAWSVGGLEQYF.

A note on this clone: This same CDR3 is encoded by further DNA sequences in the sample. This chain uses TRBV12-3 or TRBV12-4 with TRBJ1-5, with D possibly TRBD1 on 6 matching bases. The ends were cut back, 5 bases at V and 6 bases at J, with 11 bases in the middle. There are 13 residues in the CDR3. CDR3 DNA sequence: TGTGCCAGCAGTGGGGGGGCCGGTCAGCCCCAGCATTTT. This translates into CASSGGAGQPQHF.

The J gene is TRBJ2-2, the V gene TRBV30, with D uncertain. Trimming removed 4 bases from V and 0 bases from J, with 12 bases in between. The CDR3 contains 15 residues. Germline V gene lookup returns CDR1 GTSNPN and CDR2 SVGIG (reference sequence). The CDR3 nucleotides read TGTGCCTGGACGCTGGGCAGGCCGAACACCGGGGAGCTGTTTTTT. It encodes CAWTLGRPNTGELFF.

The chain joins TRBV28 to TRBJ2-5; 11 bases line up with TRBD1. Germline V gene sequence: CDR1 MDHEN, CDR2 SYDVKM. This CDR3 is built from 16 residues. With V trimmed by 3 bases and J by 4 bases, 7 bases remained unmatched. The CDR3 sequence is CASSFRTGGEGETQYF. The CDR3 nucleotides read TGTGCCAGCAGTTTCCGGACAGGGGGCGAGGGAGAGACCCAGTACTTC.

The chain carries TRBV4-1 and TRBJ2-1; 8 nucleotides line up with TRBD2. Germline loops: CDR1 MGHRA, CDR2 YSYEKL. The CDR3 covers 15 residues. Trimming cost V 3 bases and J 2 bases; bases outside gene matches: 3. CDR3 coding DNA: TGCGCCAGCAGCCATGGCGGGGGGACCTACAATGAGCAGTTCTTC. It translates to CASSHGGGTYNEQFF.

The chain recombines TRBV7-3 with TRBJ2-3, with D maybe TRBD2 (7 bases). The CDR3 loop spans 17 amino acids. Germline CDR1 SGHTA, CDR2 FQGTGA. The germline V and J ends were trimmed by 2 bases and 3 bases, with 18 bases remaining between them. The CDR3: CASSLRTAGTTTDTQYF. The DNA of the CDR3 is TGTGCCAGCAGCTTACGGACAGCCGGGACTACAACAGATACGCAGTATTTT.

About this clone: The sample holds other DNA sequences that translate to the same CDR3. This chain uses TRBV7-8 with TRBJ1-2; D unresolved. The CDR3 covers 13 residues. Germline CDR1 SGHVS, CDR2 FQNEAQ. V shed 1 base and J shed 8 bases, with 11 bases lying between them. The CDR3 sequence is CASSLGTGWGYTF. The CDR3 DNA sequence: TGTGCCAGCAGCTTAGGGACGGGATGGGGCTACACCTTC.

V gene TRBV29-1 combines with J gene TRBJ1-1; TRBD1 aligns across 11 bases. Unmatched junction bases numbered 8, after V lost 4 bases and J lost 7 bases. The germline CDR1 and CDR2 sequences are SQVTM and ANQGSEA. This CDR3 region has 14 residues. The chain's CDR3 is CSVVFRGTGGEAFF. DNA of the CDR3: TGCAGCGTTGTTTTCAGAGGGACAGGGGGTGAAGCTTTCTTT.

The DNA of the CDR3 is TGTGCCAGCAGCTTAAGAGGGACAGGCACCGGGGAGCTGTTTTTT. Its protein product is CASSLRGTGTGELFF. This chain uses TRBV7-2 with TRBJ2-2; 8 bases agree with TRBD1. Germline assignment: CDR1 SGHTA and CDR2 FQGNSA. The CDR3 contains 15 residues. J was trimmed by 4 bases and V by 2 bases; bases with no gene match: 3.

The chain employs TRBV25-1 and TRBJ1-1; TRBD1 matches at 8 bases. V gave up 5 bases and J gave up 5 bases; unmatched junction bases: 4. CDR3 length: 13 amino acids. From germline, CDR1 is MGHDK and CDR2 SYGVNS. The DNA of the CDR3 is TGTGCCAGCAGTTTACAGGGGGGGACTGAAGCTTTCTTT. The encoded protein is CASSLQGGTEAFF.